This is a list of T cell receptor beta chains from one sample in a study of T cell changes during pregnancy in multiple sclerosis. Profiling relied on immunoSEQ multiplex PCR, and the TCRdb table lists in-frame clones only, not all of them. Here the sample spans 60,000 to 90,000 clones, approximately 89% being singletons. The starting material was peripheral blood, obtained before pregnancy. Source of these receptors: a female donor with multiple sclerosis, enrolled in a pregnancy study. Both conserved end residues are trimmed from each CDR3.

>TRBV28|TRBJ1-4|14
ASSTGTEATNEKLF
>TRBV28|TRBJ2-1|13
ASSSLGTGVNEQF
>TRBV7-2|TRBJ2-4|12
ASSLDAGDSIQY
>TRBV5-1|TRBJ2-7|13
ASSDQRAGGYEQY
>TRBV5-1|TRBJ2-3|13
ASSLEARSGDTQY
>TRBV10-3|TRBJ1-5|13
AISDPTGGNQPQH
>TRBV5-1|TRBJ2-7|12
ASSPDRGSYEQY
>TRBV5-6|TRBJ2-5|11
ASSPRGQETQY
>TRBV11-2|TRBJ1-1|11
ASSSSRNTEAF
>TRBV29-1|TRBJ2-3|11
SVIAGGRDTQY
>TRBV5-1|TRBJ1-2|14
ASSLAGQITDYGYT